This T cell receptor beta chain emerged from a study of T-cell memory formation after mild COVID-19. General study points: In pre-infection memory, a portion of responding clones appeared, which suggested that cross-reactive memory joined.

With constant-segment primers, 5'RACE yielded cDNA libraries of TCR alpha and TCR beta that carried sample barcodes and UMIs. TCRdb reprocessed the 5' RACE reads with MiXCR, giving one entry per CDR3 protein. This table has 120,000 to 150,000 distinct CDR3 sequences, 6% appearing once. Per germline, CDR1 LGHDT and CDR2 YNNKEL (reference sequence). The CDR3 spans 15 residues. With V trimmed by 5 bases and J by 1 base, 6 bases remained unmatched. Only a few counts were recorded for this clonotype. As yet, its antigen is unknown. This clonotype was sampled from an adult woman who had mild COVID-19 (a few samples of this study predate the infection). Cell type and time point are not known. The sequenced material came from PBMCs or a T cell subset sorted from them (not recorded which). The chain combines TRBV3-1 with TRBJ1-1, with 8 bases fitting TRBD1. CDR3 nucleotide sequence: TGTGCCAGCAGCGATTCAGACAGGGGGAACACTGAAGCTTTCTTT. Its translation is CASSDSDRGNTEAFF.